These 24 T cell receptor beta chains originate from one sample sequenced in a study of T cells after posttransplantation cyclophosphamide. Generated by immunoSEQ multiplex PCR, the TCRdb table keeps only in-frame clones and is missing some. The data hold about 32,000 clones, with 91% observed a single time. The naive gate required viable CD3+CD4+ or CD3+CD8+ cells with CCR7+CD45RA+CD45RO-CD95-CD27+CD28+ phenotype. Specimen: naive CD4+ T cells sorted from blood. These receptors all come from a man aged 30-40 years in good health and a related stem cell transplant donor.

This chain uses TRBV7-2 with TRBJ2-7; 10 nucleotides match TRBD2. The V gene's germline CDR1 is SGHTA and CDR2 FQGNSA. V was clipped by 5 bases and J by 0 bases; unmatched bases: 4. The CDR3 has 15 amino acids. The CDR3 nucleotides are TGTGCCAGCAGCAAGGGACTAGCGAGCTCCTACGAGCAGTACTTC. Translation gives CASSKGLASSYEQYF.

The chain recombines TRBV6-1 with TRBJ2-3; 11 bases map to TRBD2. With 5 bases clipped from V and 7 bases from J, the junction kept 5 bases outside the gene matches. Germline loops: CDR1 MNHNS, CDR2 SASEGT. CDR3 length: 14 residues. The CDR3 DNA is TGTGCCAGCAGTAACCCTAGCGGGGGGTATACGCAGTATTTT. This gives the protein CASSNPSGGYTQYF.

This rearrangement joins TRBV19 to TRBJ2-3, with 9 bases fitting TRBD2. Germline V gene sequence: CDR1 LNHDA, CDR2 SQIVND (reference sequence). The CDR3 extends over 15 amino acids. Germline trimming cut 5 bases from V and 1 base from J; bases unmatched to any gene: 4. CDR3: CASSRVAGGTDTQYF. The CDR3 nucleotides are TGTGCCAGTAGTCGGGTAGCGGGGGGCACAGATACGCAGTATTTT.

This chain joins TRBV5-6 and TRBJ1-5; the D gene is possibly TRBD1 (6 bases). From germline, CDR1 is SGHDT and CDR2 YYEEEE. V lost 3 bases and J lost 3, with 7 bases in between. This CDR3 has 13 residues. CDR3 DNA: TGTGCCAGCAGCTGGGGACACAATCAGCCCCAGCATTTT. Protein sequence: CASSWGHNQPQHF.

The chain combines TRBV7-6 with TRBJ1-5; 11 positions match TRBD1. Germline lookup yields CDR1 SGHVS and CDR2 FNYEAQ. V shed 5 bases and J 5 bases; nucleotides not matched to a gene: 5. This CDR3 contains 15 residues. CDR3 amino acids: CASSRGQGAYQPQHF. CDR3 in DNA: TGTGCCAGCAGCCGAGGACAGGGGGCTTATCAGCCCCAGCATTTT.

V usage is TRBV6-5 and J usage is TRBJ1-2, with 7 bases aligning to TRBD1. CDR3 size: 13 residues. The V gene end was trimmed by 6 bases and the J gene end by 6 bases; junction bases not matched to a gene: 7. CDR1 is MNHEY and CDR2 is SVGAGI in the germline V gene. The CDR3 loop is CASRRTGQDGYTF. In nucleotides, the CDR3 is TGTGCCAGCAGACGCACCGGACAGGATGGCTACACCTTC.

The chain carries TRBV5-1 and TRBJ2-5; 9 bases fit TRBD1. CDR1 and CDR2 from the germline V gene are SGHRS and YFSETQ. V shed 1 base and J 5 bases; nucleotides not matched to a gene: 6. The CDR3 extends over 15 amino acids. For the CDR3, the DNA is TGCGCCAGCAGCTTGATAGGACAGGGGACGGAGACCCAGTACTTC. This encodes CASSLIGQGTETQYF. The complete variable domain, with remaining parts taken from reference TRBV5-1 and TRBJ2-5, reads KAGVTQTPRYLIKTRGQQVTLSCSPISGHRSVSWYQQTPGQGLQFLFEYFSETQRNKGNFPGRFSGRQFSNSRSEMNVSTLELGDSALYLCASSLIGQGTETQYFGPGTRLLVL.

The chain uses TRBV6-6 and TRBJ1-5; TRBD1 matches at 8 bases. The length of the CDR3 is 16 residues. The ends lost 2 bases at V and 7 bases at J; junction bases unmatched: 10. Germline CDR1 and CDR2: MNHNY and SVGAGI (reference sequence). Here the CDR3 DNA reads TGTGCCAGCAGTTACCCCGGACAGGGCGAGGGGCAGCCCCAGCATTTT. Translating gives CASSYPGQGEGQPQHF.

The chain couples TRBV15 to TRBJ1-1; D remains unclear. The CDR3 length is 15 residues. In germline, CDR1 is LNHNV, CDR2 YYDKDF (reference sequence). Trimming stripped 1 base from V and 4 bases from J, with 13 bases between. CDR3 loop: CATSRVGRGGTEAFF. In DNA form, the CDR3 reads TGTGCCACCAGCAGAGTCGGACGGGGTGGCACTGAAGCTTTCTTT.

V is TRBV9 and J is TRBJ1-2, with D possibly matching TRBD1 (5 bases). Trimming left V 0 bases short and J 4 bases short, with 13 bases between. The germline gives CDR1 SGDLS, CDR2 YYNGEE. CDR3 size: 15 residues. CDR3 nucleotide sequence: TGTGCCAGCAGCGTAGGGGACTCAGCTAGCTATGGCTACACCTTC. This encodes CASSVGDSASYGYTF.

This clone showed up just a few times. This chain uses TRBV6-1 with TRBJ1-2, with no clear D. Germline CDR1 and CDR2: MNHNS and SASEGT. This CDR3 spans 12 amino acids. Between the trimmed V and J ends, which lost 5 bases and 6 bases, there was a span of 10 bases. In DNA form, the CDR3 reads TGTGCCAGCAGTTCCCGACACGATGGCTACACCTTC. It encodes CASSSRHDGYTF.

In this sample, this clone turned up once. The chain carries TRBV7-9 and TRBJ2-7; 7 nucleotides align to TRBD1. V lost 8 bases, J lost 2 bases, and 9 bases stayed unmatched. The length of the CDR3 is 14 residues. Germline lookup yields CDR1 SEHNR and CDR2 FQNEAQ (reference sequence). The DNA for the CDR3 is TGTGCCAGCGGACGGACAGGTGTCACCTACGAGCAGTACTTC. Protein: CASGRTGVTYEQYF.

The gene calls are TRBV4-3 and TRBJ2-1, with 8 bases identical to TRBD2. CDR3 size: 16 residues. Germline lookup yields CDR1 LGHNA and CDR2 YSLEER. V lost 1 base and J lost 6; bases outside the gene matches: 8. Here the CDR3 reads CASSQVGAGVFNEQFF. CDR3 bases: TGCGCCAGCAGCCAAGTAGGAGCGGGGGTCTTCAATGAGCAGTTCTTC.

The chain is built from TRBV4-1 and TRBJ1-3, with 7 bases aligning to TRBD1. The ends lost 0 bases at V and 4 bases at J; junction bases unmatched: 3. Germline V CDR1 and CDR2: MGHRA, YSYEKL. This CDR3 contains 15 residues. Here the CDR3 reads CASSQDDRVGNTIYF. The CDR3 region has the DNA TGCGCCAGCAGCCAAGACGACAGGGTCGGAAACACCATATATTTT.

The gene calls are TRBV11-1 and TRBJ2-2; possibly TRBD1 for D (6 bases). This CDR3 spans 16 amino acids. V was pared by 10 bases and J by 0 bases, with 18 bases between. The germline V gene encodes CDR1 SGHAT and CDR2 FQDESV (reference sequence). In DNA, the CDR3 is TGTGCCATTCCTACGTCAGGGGCATCGAACACCGGGGAGCTGTTTTTT. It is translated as CAIPTSGASNTGELFF.

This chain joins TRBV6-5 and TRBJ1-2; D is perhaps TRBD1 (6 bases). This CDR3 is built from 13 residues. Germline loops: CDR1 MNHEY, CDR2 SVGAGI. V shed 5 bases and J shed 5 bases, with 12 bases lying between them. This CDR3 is CASSRDIDYGYTF. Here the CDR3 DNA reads TGTGCCAGCAGTCGGGACATCGATTATGGCTACACCTTC.

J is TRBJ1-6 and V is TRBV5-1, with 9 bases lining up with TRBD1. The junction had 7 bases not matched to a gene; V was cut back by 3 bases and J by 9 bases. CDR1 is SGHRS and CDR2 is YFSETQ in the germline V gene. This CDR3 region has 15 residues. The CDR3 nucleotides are TGCGCCAGCAGCTCTCGACAGGGGGGCGCTTCACCCCTCCACTTT. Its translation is CASSSRQGGASPLHF. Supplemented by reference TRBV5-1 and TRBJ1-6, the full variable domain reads KAGVTQTPRYLIKTRGQQVTLSCSPISGHRSVSWYQQTPGQGLQFLFEYFSETQRNKGNFPGRFSGRQFSNSRSEMNVSTLELGDSALYLCASSSRQGGASPLHFGNGTRLTVT.

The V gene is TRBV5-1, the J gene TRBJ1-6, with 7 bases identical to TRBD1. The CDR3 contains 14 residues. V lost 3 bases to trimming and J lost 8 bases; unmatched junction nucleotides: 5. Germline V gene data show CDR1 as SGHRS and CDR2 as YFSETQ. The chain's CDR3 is CASSSTGTDSPLHF. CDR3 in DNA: TGCGCCAGCAGCTCGACAGGGACGGATTCACCCCTCCACTTT.

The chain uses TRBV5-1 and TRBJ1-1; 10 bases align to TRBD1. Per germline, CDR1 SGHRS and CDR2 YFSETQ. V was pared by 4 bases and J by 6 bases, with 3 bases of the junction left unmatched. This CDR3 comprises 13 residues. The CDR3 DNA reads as TGCGCCAGCAGCAGAGACAGGGGGCCTGAAGCTTTCTTT. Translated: CASSRDRGPEAFF.

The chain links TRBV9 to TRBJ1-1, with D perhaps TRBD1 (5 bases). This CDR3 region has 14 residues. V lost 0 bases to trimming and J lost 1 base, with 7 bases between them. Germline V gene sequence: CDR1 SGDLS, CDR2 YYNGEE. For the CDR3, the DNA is TGTGCCAGCAGCGTAGGACAGCAGAACACTGAAGCTTTCTTT. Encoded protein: CASSVGQQNTEAFF.

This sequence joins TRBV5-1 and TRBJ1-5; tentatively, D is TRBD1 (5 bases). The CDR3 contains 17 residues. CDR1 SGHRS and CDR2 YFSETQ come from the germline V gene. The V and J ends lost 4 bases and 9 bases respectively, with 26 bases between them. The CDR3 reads CASSLTIDSCLDRPQHF. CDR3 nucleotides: TGCGCCAGCAGCCTAACAATTGACAGTTGTTTGGATCGGCCCCAGCATTTT.

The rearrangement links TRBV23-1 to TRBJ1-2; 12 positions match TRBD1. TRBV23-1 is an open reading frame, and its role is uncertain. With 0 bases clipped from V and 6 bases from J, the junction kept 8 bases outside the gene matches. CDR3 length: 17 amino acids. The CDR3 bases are TGCGCCAGCAGTCAATCTGAGGGACAGGGGGCAATTCATGGCTACACCTTC. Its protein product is CASSQSEGQGAIHGYTF.

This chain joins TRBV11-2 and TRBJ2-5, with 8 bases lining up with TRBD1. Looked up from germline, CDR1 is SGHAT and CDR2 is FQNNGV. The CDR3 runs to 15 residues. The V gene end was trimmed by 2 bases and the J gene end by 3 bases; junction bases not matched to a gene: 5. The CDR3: CASSLFRTGKETQYF. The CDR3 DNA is TGTGCCAGCAGCTTATTTCGGACAGGGAAAGAGACCCAGTACTTC.

The CDR3 sequence: CASSSREAPNTEAFF. CDR3 nucleotide sequence: TGTGCCAGCAGCTCCCGCGAGGCCCCGAACACTGAAGCTTTCTTT. This chain links TRBV7-9 with TRBJ1-1; D is unresolved. Germline CDR1 and CDR2: SEHNR and FQNEAQ (reference sequence). V gave up 4 bases and J gave up 1 base, with 13 bases separating them. The length of the CDR3 is 15 residues.